Shown below are 8 T cell receptor beta chains from a single sample sequenced in a study of shared clonotypes between healthy human individuals. Sequenced by immunoSEQ multiplex PCR; TCRdb stores in-frame clones only, minus some. The sample lists about 1.9 million clones; about 93% were seen once. Naivety among CD8 cells was defined by CD45RO negativity and positive CCR7 selection, thereby excluding terminally differentiated effector memory CD45RA+ cells. Sequenced: naive CD8+ T cells from PBMCs. These TCRs come from a man younger than 35 in good health. Some clones in this sample may be carry-over from other donors' samples.

This clone turned up a few times. The junction differs from germline at one of its ends, possibly a read error. This chain connects TRBV10-3 to TRBJ1-5; D is undetermined. The CDR3 totals 10 residues. Looked up from germline, CDR1 is ENHRY and CDR2 is SYGVKD. In nucleotides, the CDR3 is TGTGCCATCAGTGAGTTAGTCGGTTATTTT. Protein: CAISELVGYF.

This clone was detected only a few times. V usage is TRBV9 and J usage is TRBJ2-3; D might be TRBD2 (5 bases). V lost 0 bases to trimming and J lost 7 bases, with 6 bases between them. The CDR3 length is 12 residues. CDR1 SGDLS and CDR2 YYNGEE come from the germline V gene. The CDR3 nucleotides read TGTGCCAGCAGCGTAGGCGGGCATACGCAGTATTTT. Translation gives CASSVGGHTQYF.

The chain links TRBV6-4 to TRBJ2-1, with D perhaps matching TRBD2 (5 bases). The V end was cut by 5 bases, the J end by 4 bases, with 12 bases between. From germline, CDR1 is MRHNA and CDR2 SNTAGT. The CDR3 is 14 residues long. The CDR3 reads CASSRGLPYNEQFF. In nucleotides, the CDR3 is TGTGCCAGCAGTCGAGGACTCCCATACAATGAGCAGTTCTTC.

With regard to this clone: Other DNA sequences of this sample code for an identical CDR3. V usage is TRBV14 and J usage is TRBJ2-7; perhaps D is TRBD1 or TRBD2 (5 bases each). Per germline, CDR1 SGHDN and CDR2 FVKESK. The CDR3 consists of 14 residues. The ends were cut back, 2 bases at V and 2 bases at J, with 10 bases in the middle. CDR3 in amino acids: CASSQRGTAYEQYF. Written as DNA, the CDR3 is TGTGCCAGCAGCCAACGAGGGACCGCCTACGAGCAGTACTTC.

The chain has TRBV7-3 and TRBJ2-7, with a tentative D call TRBD1 (5 bases). The germline gives CDR1 SGHTA, CDR2 FQGTGA. There are 13 residues in the CDR3. Trimming pared 6 bases from V and 3 bases from J, leaving 12 bases between. Here the CDR3 reads CASSPTQGYEQYF. DNA of the CDR3: TGTGCCAGCAGTCCAACTCAGGGCTACGAGCAGTACTTC.

The rearrangement links TRBV25-1 to TRBJ2-2, with 9 bases fitting TRBD2. Germline CDR1 MGHDK, CDR2 SYGVNS. After removal of 3 bases from V and 4 bases from J, the junction contained 9 bases not matched to a gene. This CDR3 contains 17 residues. CDR3 sequence (DNA): TGTGCCAGCAGTGATGTGCGGGAGGGCCCTCGCACCGGGGAGCTGTTTTTT. Amino acids: CASSDVREGPRTGELFF. The complete variable domain, with remaining parts taken from reference TRBV25-1 and TRBJ2-2, reads EADIYQTPRYLVIGTGKKITLECSQTMGHDKMYWYQQDPGMELHLIHYSYGVNSTEKGDLSSESTVSRIRTEHFPLTLESARPSHTSQYLCASSDVREGPRTGELFFGEGSRLTVL.

V usage is TRBV15 and J usage is TRBJ2-5, with 7 positions matching TRBD2. The CDR3 has 19 residues. J was trimmed by 7 bases and V by 0 bases; bases with no gene match: 20. Germline CDR1 and CDR2: LNHNV and YYDKDF (reference sequence). The CDR3 protein is CATSRDRPLSGTKIWTQYF. The CDR3 coding sequence is TGTGCCACCAGCAGAGATCGGCCCCTAAGCGGGACTAAGATTTGGACCCAGTACTTC. The variable domain in full, with the rest retrieved from reference TRBV15 and TRBJ2-5, is DAMVIQNPRYQVTQFGKPVTLSCSQTLNHNVMYWYQQKSSQAPKLLFHYYDKDFNNEADTPDNFQSRRPNTSFCFLDIRSPGLGDTAMYLCATSRDRPLSGTKIWTQYFGPGTRLLVL.

Points on this clone: Within the sample, other DNA sequences also encode this same CDR3. J is TRBJ1-3 and V is TRBV29-1; no definite D call. V lost 1 base to trimming and J lost 4 bases, with 5 bases between them. The germline V gene encodes CDR1 SQVTM and CDR2 ANQGSEA. This CDR3 spans 12 amino acids. For the CDR3, the DNA is TGCAGCGTTGAAGTCTCCGGAAACACCATATATTTT. Translation: CSVEVSGNTIYF.